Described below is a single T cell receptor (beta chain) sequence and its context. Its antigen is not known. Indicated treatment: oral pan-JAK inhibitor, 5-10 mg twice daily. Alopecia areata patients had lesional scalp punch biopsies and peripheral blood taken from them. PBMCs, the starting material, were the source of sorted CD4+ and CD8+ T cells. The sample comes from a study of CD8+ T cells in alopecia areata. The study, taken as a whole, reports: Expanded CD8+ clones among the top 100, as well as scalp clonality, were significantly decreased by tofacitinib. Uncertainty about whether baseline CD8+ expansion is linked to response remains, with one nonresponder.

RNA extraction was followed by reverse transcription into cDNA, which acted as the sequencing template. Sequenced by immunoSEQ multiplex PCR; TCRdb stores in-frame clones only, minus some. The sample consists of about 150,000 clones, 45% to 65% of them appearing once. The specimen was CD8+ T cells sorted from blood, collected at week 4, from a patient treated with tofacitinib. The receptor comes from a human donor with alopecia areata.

The chain's CDR3 is CAWSMGAGNTEAFF. As DNA, the CDR3 is TGTGCCTGGAGTATGGGGGCAGGGAACACTGAAGCTTTCTTT. The rearrangement uses TRBV30 and TRBJ1-1; D is possibly TRBD1 (6 bases). Per germline, CDR1 GTSNPN and CDR2 SVGIG (reference sequence). There are 14 residues in the CDR3. The V end lost 2 bases, the J end lost 1 base, and 11 bases lay between the germline ends.